This T cell receptor (beta chain) was captured by sequencing in a study of T cells after somatic rescue of genetic block. This clone is a singleton in its sample. The CDR3 extends over 13 amino acids. Trimming took 4 bases from V and 4 from J; bases not matched to a gene: 3. Germline CDR1 and CDR2: LGHNA and YSLEER. Clones were read by immunoSEQ multiplex PCR, and TCRdb kept only the in-frame ones, dropping some. The sample includes approximately 110,000 clones, over 80% of them seen just once. This TCR was sampled from a woman aged 18-30 years. The gene calls are TRBV4-3 and TRBJ1-1; 7 bases agree with TRBD1. The sample comprised peripheral blood mononuclear cells (PBMCs). CDR3 in DNA: TGCGCCAGCAGCCCCCAGGGGGTCACTGAAGCTTTCTTT. Translating it yields CASSPQGVTEAFF.